A selection of T cell receptor beta chains follows, all from one sample in a study of T cells expressing NK-cell markers. From its re-call of the 5' RACE reads, TCRdb lists each CDR3 protein once, without DNA. Its table records 500,000 to 700,000 distinct CDR3 sequences. The sequencing sample was made of blood T cells: a sorted CD56 or NKG2C T cell subset, CD4+ or CD8+ T cells, or bulk PBMC T cells (not recorded which). The receptor source for this set is a man younger than 30 in good health. Each CDR3 is given with its conserved first and last residue.

j_gene | v_gene | CDR3aa
TRBJ2-5 | TRBV7-2 | CASSLRPGPGETQYF
TRBJ1-4 | TRBV25-1 | CASAGAHKEKLFF
TRBJ2-3 | TRBV4-3 | CASSQDLGRDTQYF
TRBJ1-1 | TRBV29-1 | CSVEDPGWDTEAFF
TRBJ2-1 | TRBV25-1 | CASSPSRGTYNEQFF
TRBJ1-1 | TRBV2 | CASRVDSGKEAFF
TRBJ1-5 | TRBV12-3/TRBV12-4 | CASSLGGRDDGNQPQHF
TRBJ1-5 | TRBV6-1 | CASTQGRAGQPQHF
TRBJ2-2 | TRBV27 | CASKPGLAGSTGELFF
TRBJ2-1 | TRBV2 | CASRGRWEQFF
TRBJ2-4 | TRBV20-1 | CSARGGAKNIQYF
TRBJ2-1 | TRBV28 | CASSLKLAGGPEQFF
TRBJ2-5 | TRBV10-3 | CAILQNQETQYF
TRBJ2-5 | TRBV7-2 | CASSLEPIRLAEETQYF
TRBJ1-6 | TRBV12-3/TRBV12-4 | CASSLLGRSPLHF
TRBJ2-5 | TRBV7-6 | CASSLLAGAVETQYF
TRBJ2-1 | TRBV7-2 | CASSLEAGGNEQFF
TRBJ2-7 | TRBV29-1 | CSAGGDRVYEQYF
TRBJ1-1 | TRBV29-1 | CSVSLRALNTEAFF
TRBJ2-1 | TRBV3-1 | CASSQITNEQFF
TRBJ2-1 | TRBV20-1 | CSARTSGDEQFF
TRBJ2-1 | TRBV14 | CASSQDKGLAETYNEQFF
TRBJ2-3 | TRBV4-2 | CASSQDSADTQYF
TRBJ2-5 | TRBV7-2 | CASSSPRAGRQETQYF
TRBJ2-1 | TRBV6-2/TRBV6-3 | CASNVRGDVRNNEQFF
TRBJ2-6 | TRBV7-8 | CASREGAQGANVLTF
TRBJ2-1 | TRBV15 | CATSRDHAGLGNEQFF
TRBJ2-7 | TRBV6-2/TRBV6-3 | CASSYGEVRDEQYF
TRBJ2-3 | TRBV5-1 | CASSLAGSAAADTQYF
TRBJ2-5 | TRBV6-8 | CASSTSSGTRETQYF
TRBJ2-1 | TRBV20-1 | CSAFGAETPNEQFF
TRBJ2-2 | TRBV28 | CASRLALTGELFF
TRBJ2-5 | TRBV6-2/TRBV6-3 | CASSATGPETQYF
TRBJ2-1 | TRBV5-6 | CASSLGLAGNEQFF
TRBJ2-1 | TRBV11-2 | CASSLRRRTSGVSYNEQFF
TRBJ2-5 | TRBV20-1 | CSASPAEQGETQYF
TRBJ2-2 | TRBV6-2/TRBV6-3 | CASRRQTGELFF
TRBJ1-1 | TRBV30 | CACRGEGYDTEAFF
TRBJ2-3 | TRBV20-1 | CSVLLLAGVSDTQYF
TRBJ2-5 | TRBV6-5 | CASSYSSQGGETQYF